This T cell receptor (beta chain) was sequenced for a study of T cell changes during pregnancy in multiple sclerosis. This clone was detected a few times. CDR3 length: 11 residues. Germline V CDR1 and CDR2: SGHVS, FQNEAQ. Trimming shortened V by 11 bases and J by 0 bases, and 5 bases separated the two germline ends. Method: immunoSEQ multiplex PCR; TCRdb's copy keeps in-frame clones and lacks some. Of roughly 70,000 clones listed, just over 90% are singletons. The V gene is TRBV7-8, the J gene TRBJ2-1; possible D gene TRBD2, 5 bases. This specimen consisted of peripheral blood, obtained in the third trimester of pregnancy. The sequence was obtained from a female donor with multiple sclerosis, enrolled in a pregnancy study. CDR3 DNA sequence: TGTGCCGGAGGCTCCTACAATGAGCAGTTCTTC. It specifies CAGGSYNEQFF.